This section outlines one TCR beta chain sequence together with its context. Its cognate antigen is unknown. This sample is drawn from a study of T cells after yellow fever vaccination. Study results and caveats: Clonotypes found in both CD4 and CD8 compartments made up a small share.

Universal primer sites and UMIs were introduced during 5'RACE template-switching synthesis of TCR cDNA. TCRdb fed the 5' RACE reads into MiXCR, producing one record per CDR3 protein. The table has 450,000 to 550,000 distinct CDR3 sequences, about a fifth seen once. The CDR3 is 12 amino acids. Looked up from germline, CDR1 is ENHRY and CDR2 is SYGVKD. Trimming shortened V by 5 bases and J by 3 bases, and 8 bases separated the two germline ends. This sequence was found in a man aged 18 to 30 who received the YFV17D yellow fever vaccine. This sequence joins TRBV10-3 and TRBJ2-7; D might be TRBD1 (6 bases). The starting material was PBMCs, obtained about 20 days after the first yellow fever vaccination. Written as DNA, the CDR3 is TGTGCCATCAGTAGACAGGACTACGAGCAGTACTTC. Its translation is CAISRQDYEQYF.